This T cell receptor (beta chain) was recorded in a study of breast tumors, draining lymph nodes, adjacent tissues. Study-wide points: Most tumor T cells seemingly derive from lymph node, then expand in tumor. Compared with basal-like, luminal-like tumors shared significantly more repertoire with nontumor tissue. That most tumor T cells come from lymph nodes remained unproven. Tumors had less TCR diversity than lymph nodes, more than nontumor tissue.

Germline assignment: CDR1 SGDLS and CDR2 YYNGEE. The V end was cut by 3 bases, the J end by 5 bases, with 2 bases between. The CDR3 extends over 10 amino acids. TCRdb reanalysed the multiplex PCR reads using MiXCR and keeps one entry per CDR3 protein. The sample carries about 140,000 distinct CDR3 sequences, 30% to 35% recorded once. There are many counts of this clonotype. The antigen remains undetermined. Breast cancer patients provided tissue from their axillary draining lymph nodes. The receptor was isolated from a female donor with breast cancer. Some clones in this sample may be carry-over from other donors' samples. The chain is built from TRBV9 and TRBJ1-2; D is unresolved. The sequencing input was axillary lymph node tissue. DNA of the CDR3: TGTGCCAGCAGCGGTTATGGCTACACCTTC. It is translated as CASSGYGYTF.